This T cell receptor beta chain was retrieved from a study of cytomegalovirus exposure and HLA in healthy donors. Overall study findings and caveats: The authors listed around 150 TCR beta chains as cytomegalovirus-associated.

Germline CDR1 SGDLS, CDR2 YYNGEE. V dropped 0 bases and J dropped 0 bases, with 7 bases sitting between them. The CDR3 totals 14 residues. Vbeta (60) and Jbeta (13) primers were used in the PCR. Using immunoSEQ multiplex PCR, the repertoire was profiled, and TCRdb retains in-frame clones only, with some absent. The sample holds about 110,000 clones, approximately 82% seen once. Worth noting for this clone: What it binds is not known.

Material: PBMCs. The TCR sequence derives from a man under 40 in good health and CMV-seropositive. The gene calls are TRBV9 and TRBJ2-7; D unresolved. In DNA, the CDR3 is TGTGCCAGCAGCGTAGGGGCAGTCTCCTACGAGCAGTACTTC. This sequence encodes CASSVGAVSYEQYF.